The 15 T cell receptor beta chains presented below share a single source sample, sequenced in a study of cytomegalovirus exposure and HLA in healthy donors. PCR involved 60 Vbeta and 13 Jbeta primers. Libraries were prepared by immunoSEQ multiplex PCR; TCRdb keeps only in-frame clonotypes and omits some of them. The top ten hold 3.2% of the sample, which has approximately 150,000 clones, roughly four fifths seen once. The sample consisted of PBMCs. These TCRs come from a man aged 18 to 30 in good health and CMV-seropositive.

The CDR3 nucleotides read TGCGCCAGCAGCGACCTCTCAGACATCCAAGAGCAGTTCTTC. As protein: CASSDLSDIQEQFF. The rearrangement joins TRBV5-1 to TRBJ2-1, with D hard to call. Germline values: CDR1 SGHRS, CDR2 YFSETQ. V lost 4 bases and J lost 10, with 18 bases in between. The CDR3 length is 14 residues.

The chain joins TRBV4-1 to TRBJ2-7, with D unresolved. Trimming took off 2 bases at V and 4 bases at J, with 9 bases between the two ends. CDR1 and CDR2 from the germline V gene are MGHRA and YSYEKL. The CDR3 spans 13 residues. The CDR3 loop is CASSQLGTYEQYF. In DNA form, the CDR3 reads TGCGCCAGCAGCCAATTGGGCACATACGAGCAGTACTTC.

The CDR3 DNA follows: TGTGCCAGTAGTACCGGACAGCCCTATAATTCACCCCTCCACTTT. It encodes CASSTGQPYNSPLHF. The chain uses TRBV19 and TRBJ1-6; D may be TRBD1 (6 bases). Germline V gene sequence: CDR1 LNHDA, CDR2 SQIVND (reference sequence). V dropped 4 bases and J dropped 2 bases, with 9 bases sitting between them. The CDR3 runs to 15 residues. The full variable domain, with the rest looked up from reference TRBV19 and TRBJ1-6, is DGGITQSPKYLFRKEGQNVTLSCEQNLNHDAMYWYRQDPGQGLRLIYYSQIVNDFQKGDIAEGYSVSREKKESFPLTVTSAQKNPTAFYLCASSTGQPYNSPLHFGNGTRLTVT.

This sequence joins TRBV28 and TRBJ1-1, with 9 bases that match TRBD1. Looked up from germline, CDR1 is MDHEN and CDR2 is SYDVKM. CDR3 length: 16 residues. The ends lost 5 bases at V and 3 bases at J; junction bases unmatched: 10. Here the CDR3 DNA reads TGTGCCAGCAGTGGACAGGACAGGGGTTTTGACACTGAAGCTTTCTTT. Translation: CASSGQDRGFDTEAFF.

This clone was recorded once. This chain connects TRBV5-4 to TRBJ1-6; 9 positions match TRBD1. V lost 3 bases, J lost 7 bases, and 2 bases stayed unmatched. CDR1 is SGHNT and CDR2 is YYREEE in the germline V gene (reference sequence). The CDR3 has 14 amino acids. This CDR3 reads CASSWGQGNSPLHF. The DNA for the CDR3 is TGTGCCAGCAGCTGGGGACAGGGAAATTCACCCCTCCACTTT.

The chain joins TRBV5-6 to TRBJ1-6, with 7 bases matching TRBD1. The germline CDR1 and CDR2 sequences are SGHDT and YYEEEE. The V segment lost 3 bases and the J segment 5 bases; nucleotides outside the gene matches: 8. This CDR3 has 16 amino acids. CDR3 DNA: TGTGCCAGCAGCTCGAAATTAGGGACAGATAATTCACCCCTCCACTTT. It specifies CASSSKLGTDNSPLHF.

The V call is TRBV10-3, the J call TRBJ1-2, with D possibly matching TRBD1 (5 bases). CDR3 length equals 15 residues. Trimming removed 5 bases at V and 3 bases at J, with 16 bases between. CDR1 and CDR2 (germline): ENHRY, SYGVKD. The CDR3, as DNA: TGTGCCATCAGTCCCGGGGGGGTAGTCGACTATGGCTACACCTTC. Translated: CAISPGGVVDYGYTF.

The rearrangement links TRBV18 to TRBJ1-5; 9 nucleotides agree with TRBD1. V was pared by 4 bases and J by 5 bases, with 3 bases of the junction left unmatched. This CDR3 comprises 14 residues. CDR1 KGHSH and CDR2 LQKENI come from the germline V gene. CDR3 protein: CASSQGTGYQPQHF. The CDR3 bases are TGTGCCAGCTCACAAGGGACAGGGTATCAGCCCCAGCATTTT.

The chain carries TRBV5-8 and TRBJ2-2; TRBD1 matches at 8 bases. This CDR3 is 16 amino acids long. Germline V gene sequence: CDR1 SGHTS, CDR2 YDEGEE. With 4 bases clipped from V and 4 bases from J, the junction kept 9 bases outside the gene matches. DNA for the CDR3: TGTGCCAGCAGCCAGACAGGGGCCTCGTCCACCGGGGAGCTGTTTTTT. This codes for CASSQTGASSTGELFF.

The chain carries TRBV2 and TRBJ2-2; 7 bases fit TRBD1. Losses at the gene ends were 7 bases for V and 3 bases for J; bases not matched to a gene: 2. Germline CDR1 SNHLY, CDR2 FYNNEI. The CDR3 has 13 residues. The CDR3 sequence is CASTGGYTGELFF. CDR3 DNA sequence: TGTGCCAGCACAGGGGGATACACCGGGGAGCTGTTTTTT.

This chain links TRBV6-1 with TRBJ2-7, with a weak D call TRBD1 (6 bases). The germline V gene has CDR1 MNHNS and CDR2 SASEGT. The CDR3 has 15 amino acids. Deletions cut 2 bases from V and 2 bases from J, with 13 bases between. CDR3 amino acids: CASSEPPTGAYEQYF. In DNA, the CDR3 is TGTGCCAGCAGTGAACCACCGACAGGCGCCTACGAGCAGTACTTC.

The chain joins TRBV2 to TRBJ1-1; unclear D gene. The CDR3 spans 12 residues. The ends were cut back, 6 bases at V and 9 bases at J, with 14 bases in the middle. CDR1 is SNHLY, CDR2 FYNNEI, per germline. CDR3 sequence (DNA): TGTGCCAGCAGGTCCAGTGTGGGCCAAGCTTTCTTT. Amino acid sequence: CASRSSVGQAFF.

CDR3 protein: CATGPGHLYEQYF. The CDR3 DNA follows: TGTGCCACCGGTCCGGGACACCTCTACGAGCAGTACTTC. The chain couples TRBV19 to TRBJ2-7; weak D call: TRBD1 (6 bases). The CDR3 is 13 residues long. Germline V gives CDR1 LNHDA, CDR2 SQIVND (reference sequence). Trimming took 10 bases from V and 3 from J, leaving 16 bases between them.

The rearrangement uses TRBV4-2 and TRBJ2-3; TRBD2 aligns across 9 bases. CDR1 and CDR2 from the germline V gene are LGHNA and YNFKEQ. After removal of 2 bases from V and 2 bases from J, the junction contained 8 bases not matched to a gene. This CDR3 has 17 residues. CDR3 protein: CASSQIDLAGSTDTQYF. In nucleotides, the CDR3 is TGTGCCAGCAGCCAAATTGATCTAGCGGGGTCCACAGATACGCAGTATTTT.

A few counts support this clone. The genes are TRBV7-9 and TRBJ2-7; 7 nucleotides match TRBD2. The CDR3 is 17 amino acids. J gave up 4 bases and V 8 bases, and 20 bases lay outside the gene matches. Germline CDR1 reads SEHNR; CDR2 reads FQNEAQ (reference sequence). CDR3 nucleotide sequence: TGTGCCAGCTCCGGGGGTCCTAGCGGACCCCACCAGTACGAGCAGTACTTC. This codes for CASSGGPSGPHQYEQYF.